This TCR beta chain was profiled in a study of blood T cell repertoires in COVID-19. The J segment lost 0 bases and the V segment lost 8 bases, leaving 6 bases of the junction unmatched. The germline CDR1 and CDR2 sequences are SGHTA and FQGTGA. The CDR3 is made up of 15 amino acids. Data came from immunoSEQ multiplex PCR; TCRdb stores just in-frame clones and leaves some out. The table lists tens of thousands of clones, around 81% of them singletons, with around 3.3% in the top ten. This sequence joins TRBV7-3 and TRBJ2-2; TRBD2 matches at 7 bases. The clonotype was recovered from a man aged 45 to 65 with acute or convalescent COVID-19. The sample taken for sequencing was peripheral blood. The CDR3 DNA follows: TGTGCCAGCGGCGGGGAGGGCACGAACACCGGGGAGCTGTTTTTT. It is translated as CASGGEGTNTGELFF.